This TCR beta chain was profiled in a study of blood T cell repertoires in COVID-19. From germline, CDR1 is LNHDA and CDR2 SQIVND (reference sequence). The length of the CDR3 is 9 residues. This clone was seen just once. A read error may produce the germline difference seen at one junction end. In the authors' workflow: Estimates of nucleated cell counts were drawn from the amplification of reference gene primers. Libraries were prepared by immunoSEQ multiplex PCR; TCRdb keeps only in-frame clonotypes and omits some of them. Clone size and the V and J calls come from that table; the DNA yielded D and trimming. Of around 140,000 clones in the sample, about 85% were seen once.

The origin of this receptor is a human donor in a cohort sampled during active COVID-19. Material: peripheral blood. V gene TRBV19 combines with J gene TRBJ2-7; tentative D call: TRBD1 (5 bases). In DNA, the CDR3 is TGTGCCAGTAGTCTGTACAGGCGCTTC. Translating it yields CASSLYRRF.